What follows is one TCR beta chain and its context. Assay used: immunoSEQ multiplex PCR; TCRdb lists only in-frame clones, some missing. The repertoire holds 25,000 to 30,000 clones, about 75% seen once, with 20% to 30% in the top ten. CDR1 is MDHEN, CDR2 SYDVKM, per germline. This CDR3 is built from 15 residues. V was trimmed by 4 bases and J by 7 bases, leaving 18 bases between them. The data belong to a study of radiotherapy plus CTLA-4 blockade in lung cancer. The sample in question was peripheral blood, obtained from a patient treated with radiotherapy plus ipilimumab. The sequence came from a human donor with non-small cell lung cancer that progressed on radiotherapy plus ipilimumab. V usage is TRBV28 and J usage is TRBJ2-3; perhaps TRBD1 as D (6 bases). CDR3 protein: CASSSRDTSFNTQYF. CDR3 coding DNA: TGTGCCAGCAGTTCTCGGGACACTAGTTTCAATACGCAGTATTTT.